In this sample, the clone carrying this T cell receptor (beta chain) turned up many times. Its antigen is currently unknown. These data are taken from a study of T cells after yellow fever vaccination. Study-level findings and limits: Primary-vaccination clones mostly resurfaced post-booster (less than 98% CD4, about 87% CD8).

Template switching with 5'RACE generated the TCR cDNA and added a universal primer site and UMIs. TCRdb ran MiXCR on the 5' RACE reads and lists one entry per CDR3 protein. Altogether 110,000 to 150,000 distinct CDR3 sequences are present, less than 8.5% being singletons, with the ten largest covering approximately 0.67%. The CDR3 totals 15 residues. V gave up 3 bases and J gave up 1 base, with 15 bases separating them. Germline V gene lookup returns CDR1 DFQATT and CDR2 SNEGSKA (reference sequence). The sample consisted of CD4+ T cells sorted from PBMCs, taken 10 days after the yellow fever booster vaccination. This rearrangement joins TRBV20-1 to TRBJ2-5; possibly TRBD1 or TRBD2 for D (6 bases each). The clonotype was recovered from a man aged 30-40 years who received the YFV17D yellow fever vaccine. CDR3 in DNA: TGCAGTGCTAGGGGGGGCACAGCGGGCCAAGAGACCCAGTACTTC. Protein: CSARGGTAGQETQYF.